This note documents a single TCR beta chain sequence. Its cognate antigen is unknown. The method was immunoSEQ multiplex PCR; TCRdb's version includes in-frame clones alone and lacks a portion of them. The table records roughly 120,000 clones, roughly 94% of them present only once. The sample is drawn from a study of T cell responses to AZD1222 COVID-19 vaccine. The CDR3 covers 13 residues. The germline gives CDR1 LNHDA, CDR2 SQIVND (reference sequence). V was shortened by 5 bases and J by 4 bases, with 11 bases between the two germline ends. General study findings and limits: The study reported that nearly half of spike-specific TCRs target unmutated variant regions. Following two doses of AZD1222, Spike-specific TCR breadth and depth rose. The span of vaccine-associated CD4 TCRs extended across spike, with dominance at 160-218 and 743-854. Among the donors, most were white British and more were female, and clonal diversity was possibly underestimated.

The sequenced sample was peripheral blood, obtained on day 0 of AZD1222 vaccination. The rearrangement joins TRBV19 to TRBJ1-2; weak D call: TRBD1 (5 bases). This clonotype was obtained from an adult in good health. CDR3 residues: CASSDRRFYGYTF. CDR3 bases: TGTGCCAGTAGTGACAGACGGTTCTATGGCTACACCTTC. Full variable domain (remainder filled in from reference TRBV19 and TRBJ1-2): DGGITQSPKYLFRKEGQNVTLSCEQNLNHDAMYWYRQDPGQGLRLIYYSQIVNDFQKGDIAEGYSVSREKKESFPLTVTSAQKNPTAFYLCASSDRRFYGYTFGSGTRLTVV.